One and the same sample provided the 14 T cell receptor beta chains below, sequenced in a study of cytomegalovirus exposure and HLA in healthy donors. The PCR ran on 60 Vbeta and 13 Jbeta primers. Sequencing used immunoSEQ multiplex PCR; TCRdb keeps in-frame clones, though not all of them. Of 100,000 to 150,000 clones listed, around four fifths are singletons. The sequenced sample consisted of PBMCs. Receptor source: a woman in her thirties or forties in good health and CMV-seronegative.

The rearrangement links TRBV11-2 to TRBJ2-1; D not resolved. The ends were cut back, 2 bases at V and 10 bases at J, with 9 bases in the middle. Germline CDR1 SGHAT, CDR2 FQNNGV. The CDR3 contains 12 residues. Here the CDR3 DNA reads TGTGCCAGCAGCTTAAATGGGCTCGAGCAGTTCTTC. Protein sequence: CASSLNGLEQFF.

This chain links TRBV19 with TRBJ2-5; TRBD2 aligns across 7 bases. Trimming took 5 bases from V and 5 from J; bases not matched to a gene: 8. This CDR3 has 14 amino acids. The germline V gene has CDR1 LNHDA and CDR2 SQIVND (reference sequence). For the CDR3, the DNA is TGTGCCAGTAGTGACCGGGGAGGGTCGGAGACCCAGTACTTC. It is translated as CASSDRGGSETQYF.

This chain links TRBV25-1 with TRBJ2-2, with D possibly TRBD1 on 6 matching bases. The germline V gene has CDR1 MGHDK and CDR2 SYGVNS. The ends were cut back, 2 bases at V and 0 bases at J, with 16 bases in the middle. The CDR3 has 18 residues. CDR3 sequence reads: CASSEHVGAAANTGELFF. The CDR3 DNA reads as TGTGCCAGCAGTGAACATGTGGGGGCCGCGGCGAACACCGGGGAGCTGTTTTTT.

This chain connects TRBV14 to TRBJ2-7, with 7 bases identical to TRBD1. V trimming: 3 bases; J trimming: 3 bases; junction bases outside the gene matches: 8. Per the germline V gene, CDR1 is SGHDN and CDR2 is FVKESK. The CDR3 is 15 amino acids. The CDR3 DNA is TGTGCCAGCAGCCATTTGGGGGACAGTGACTACGAGCAGTACTTC. It is translated as CASSHLGDSDYEQYF.

V and J are TRBV7-2 and TRBJ2-7, with 7 bases fitting TRBD2. Germline V lookup: CDR1 SGHTA, CDR2 FQGNSA. Unmatched junction bases numbered 7, after V lost 3 bases and J lost 2 bases. CDR3 length: 15 residues. The DNA for the CDR3 is TGTGCCAGCAGCTTTCTCGCGGGGGATCCCTACGAGCAGTACTTC. Protein sequence: CASSFLAGDPYEQYF.

The table lists this clone with a few counts. V gene TRBV25-1 combines with J gene TRBJ1-5, with a weak D call TRBD1 (6 bases). This CDR3 region has 16 residues. Germline lookup yields CDR1 MGHDK and CDR2 SYGVNS. V was cut by 1 base and J by 0 bases, with 10 bases left in between. CDR3 protein: CASSELGDNSNQPQHF. CDR3 nucleotide sequence: TGTGCCAGCAGTGAATTGGGGGACAATAGCAATCAGCCCCAGCATTTT.

This clone was detected a few times. This chain connects TRBV6-4 to TRBJ2-7, with TRBD1 matching over 9 bases. V dropped 6 bases and J dropped 4; count of bases not matched to a gene: 4. CDR3 length: 13 amino acids. The germline V gene encodes CDR1 MRHNA and CDR2 SNTAGT. The CDR3 region is CASSPGTGYEQYF. Written as DNA, the CDR3 is TGTGCCAGCAGCCCCGGGACAGGGTACGAGCAGTACTTC.

V gene TRBV6-5 combines with J gene TRBJ2-7; 8 nucleotides match TRBD1. Germline CDR1 MNHEY, CDR2 SVGAGI. CDR3 length: 13 amino acids. The J segment lost 7 bases and the V segment lost 2 bases, leaving 4 bases of the junction unmatched. The CDR3 sequence: CASSYARTGEQYF. The CDR3 nucleotides read TGTGCCAGCAGTTACGCCCGGACAGGGGAGCAGTACTTC.

The rearrangement links TRBV11-2 to TRBJ2-5, with 11 bases matching TRBD1. Germline-derived CDR1 and CDR2 are SGHAT and FQNNGV. The CDR3 covers 15 residues. V lost 5 bases to trimming and J lost 3 bases; unmatched junction nucleotides: 5. CDR3 in DNA: TGTGCCAGCAGCACCGGACAGGGGGCGGAAGAGACCCAGTACTTC. Residues: CASSTGQGAEETQYF.

The chain combines TRBV4-3 with TRBJ2-3; D is possibly TRBD1 (5 bases). V was clipped by 3 bases and J by 2 bases, with 15 bases between them. Germline V gene sequence: CDR1 LGHNA, CDR2 YSLEER. CDR3 length equals 16 residues. The CDR3 sequence is CASSQEWGRHTDTQYF. In nucleotides, the CDR3 is TGCGCCAGCAGCCAGGAGTGGGGCCGCCACACAGATACGCAGTATTTT.

The chain combines TRBV9 with TRBJ2-3; possibly TRBD1 for D (5 bases). The CDR3 is 16 residues long. CDR1 and CDR2 from the germline V gene are SGDLS and YYNGEE. Trimming removed 4 bases at V and 2 bases at J, with 17 bases between. The CDR3 sequence: CASSLQGYGHTDTQYF. CDR3 DNA: TGTGCCAGCAGCCTCCAGGGATATGGCCACACAGATACGCAGTATTTT.

The J gene is TRBJ2-2, the V gene TRBV30; TRBD1 matches 11 bases. CDR1 and CDR2 from the germline V gene are GTSNPN and SVGIG (reference sequence). This CDR3 comprises 13 residues. V lost 3 bases to trimming and J lost 7 bases; unmatched junction nucleotides: 1. This CDR3 reads CAWRDRGLGELFF. The CDR3 DNA reads TGTGCCTGGAGGGACAGGGGGCTCGGGGAGCTGTTTTTT.

The V call is TRBV5-6, the J call TRBJ2-7, with 12 positions matching TRBD2. This CDR3 has 15 amino acids. The V gene end was trimmed by 4 bases and the J gene end by 1 base; junction bases not matched to a gene: 3. Germline V CDR1 and CDR2: SGHDT, YYEEEE. CDR3 amino acids: CASSRGTSGSYEQYF. CDR3 nucleotide sequence: TGTGCCAGCAGCAGGGGGACTAGCGGGTCCTACGAGCAGTACTTC.

The gene calls are TRBV6-1 and TRBJ2-3; no clear D. Germline CDR1 reads MNHNS; CDR2 reads SASEGT. Trimming stripped 7 bases from V and 5 bases from J, with 19 bases between. This CDR3 is built from 15 residues. This chain's CDR3 is CASTRTQLGGDTQYF. CDR3 in DNA: TGTGCCAGCACCCGAACTCAGTTAGGCGGAGATACGCAGTATTTT.